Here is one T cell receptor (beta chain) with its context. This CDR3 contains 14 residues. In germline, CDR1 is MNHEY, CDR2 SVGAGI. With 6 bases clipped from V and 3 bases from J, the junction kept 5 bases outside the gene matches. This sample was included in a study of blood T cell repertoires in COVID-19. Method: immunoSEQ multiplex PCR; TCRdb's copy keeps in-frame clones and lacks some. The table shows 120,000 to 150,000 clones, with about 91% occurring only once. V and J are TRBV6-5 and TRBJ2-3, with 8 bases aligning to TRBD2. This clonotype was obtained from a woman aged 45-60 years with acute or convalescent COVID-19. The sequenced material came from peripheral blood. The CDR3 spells CASSVAGLTDTQYF. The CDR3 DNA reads TGTGCCAGCAGCGTAGCGGGGTTGACAGATACGCAGTATTTT.